The TCR beta chain described here comes from a study of blood T cell repertoires in COVID-19 (dated by TCRdb to the early 2020s). Context from the whole study: Collaborator samples came from the United States, Italy and Spain and covered acute and convalescent phases of COVID-19. Where available, HLA class I and class II types were obtained from metadata supplied by the sample provider rather than from assay-based typing. The dataset comprised deeply sampled blood TCRbeta repertoires from subjects exposed to, actively infected with, or recovered from COVID-19. The prospective study material was composed of cDNA or gDNA derived from T cells, B-cell-depleted T cells, or PBMCs. The samples were drawn from the first 160 participants of the ongoing ImmuneRACE study and from 950 to 1,500 subjects provided by 6 global collaborators. The sample metadata nearly always contained a de-identified subject ID, COVID-19 status, age in years and sex. A freely available public database, intended as a resource for researchers studying the immune response to SARS-CoV-2, is where the repertoires were released.

At one collaborating source in Seattle, patients were enrolled during active infection and were followed longitudinally through the course of disease. Whole blood was collected in K2EDTA tubes by collaborating institutions according to the institutions' own protocols. Collaborator samples were shipped for TCRbeta analysis as frozen whole blood, isolated PBMCs, or DNA extracted from either sample type. The immunoSEQ Assay, a bias-controlled multiplex PCR, was used to amplify TCRbeta CDR3 regions from genomic DNA. On the study's bioinformatics: The number of nucleated cells in each sample was estimated from the amplification of reference gene primers within the assay. Sequence reads were collapsed and filtered to measure the absolute abundance of every unique TCRbeta CDR3 rearrangement. Productive Simpson clonality was computed per sample as the square root of Simpson's diversity index over productive rearrangements. TCRdb provides this immuneACCESS table in a form limited to in-frame rearrangements. Some clones are lacking; in checked studies, under half of them reflect an unresolved V gene, and why the rest are absent is not known. The D gene and trimming were derived from the DNA, and the V and J assignments and clone size from that table. Within this sample are 380,000 or so clones, with 65% to 90% of them counted one time only. Around 7.4% of the sample is taken by the ten largest.

On this clone itself: Its antigen specificity is not known. No base quality values were provided; no much bigger clone lies one nucleotide off. The same CDR3 also results from other DNA sequences found in this sample.

Overall study outcomes, separate from this receptor: The quantity of clinical and demographic metadata differed by source and by participant and was supplied without curation.

V is reduced by 6 bases and J by 2 bases, leaving a spacing of 10 bases between them. The CDR3, cysteine through phenylalanine, is 13 amino acids long. Just the 39-base CDR3 DNA is kept, in frame starting at base 1. CDR1 LNHDA and CDR2 SQIVND were looked up in the germline V gene (reference sequence). The material sequenced was peripheral blood. This TCR was sampled from a woman aged 55-69 years with COVID-19, enrolled during active disease. The rearranged chain carries TRBV19 and TRBJ1-1; the D segment could be TRBD1, given 6 matching bases. The DNA sequence reads TGTGCCAGTAGCACAGGGTTAAACACTGAAGCTTTCTTT. Translated, it gives CASSTGLNTEAFF.